This entry concerns a single T cell receptor beta chain. No antigen is known for it. The source of the sample is a study of cytomegalovirus exposure and HLA in healthy donors. General study points: For most TCR beta V segments, an earlier analysis put the productive rate at about 87% or about 30% of the time. A later analysis linked a missense DCLRE1C variant to TCR beta V- and J-gene trimming. According to reports, the classifier identified cytomegalovirus status with high specificity and sensitivity. For most subjects, TCR beta sequences were reported to predict HLA-A and HLA-B alleles with accuracy.

PCR employed 60 Vbeta and 13 Jbeta primers. Generated by immunoSEQ multiplex PCR, the TCRdb table keeps only in-frame clones and is missing some. This sample has over 150,000 clones, with just over 75% found just once. The sample comprised PBMCs. The sequence was collected from a woman aged 25 to 45 in good health and CMV-seropositive.

CDR3 nucleotide sequence: TGTGCCAGCAGCCCAATGACTAGCGGGACGTACGAGCAGTACTTC. Translated: CASSPMTSGTYEQYF. The chain links TRBV7-6 to TRBJ2-7, with TRBD2 matching over 11 bases. The ends lost 5 bases at V and 4 bases at J; junction bases unmatched: 7. The germline gives CDR1 SGHVS, CDR2 FNYEAQ. This CDR3 has 15 amino acids.